Below, 27 T cell receptor beta chains from the same sample are listed, as sequenced in a study of T cells in Graves' hyperthyroidism and ophthalmopathy (dated by TCRdb to between 2017 and 2020). Library prep was done by multiplex PCR. Reads for this sample came from an Illumina HiSeq 2000. The TCR beta CDR3 regions were amplified from RNA transcripts. For the first round of RT-PCR on the TCR CDR3, the HTBI primer set was used together with the Qiagen OneStep RT-PCR kit. In TCRdb, the public reads were trimmed at Q25 with fastp and aligned with MiXCR, with productive beta chains retained. Each record represents a unique CDR3 protein, reported with the most common genes and DNA among its rows. For this sample the table gives approximately 640,000 distinct CDR3 sequences, of which 17% were detected only once. The ten biggest clones cover 15% to 19% of the sample. The sequenced sample consisted of blood. Receptors were obtained from a man aged 50 to 59 with Graves' hyperthyroidism.

The sample holds many counts of this clonotype. Here the CDR3 DNA reads TGTGCCAGCAGCCAAGAGGACACAGATCAGCCCCAGCATTTT. It codes for CASSQEDTDQPQHF. The V call is TRBV3-1, the J call TRBJ1-5; perhaps TRBD1 as D (5 bases). CDR1 and CDR2 from the germline V gene are LGHDT and YNNKEL (reference sequence). This CDR3 is built from 14 residues. V was trimmed by 0 bases and J by 5 bases, leaving 8 bases between them.

This clonotype was seen many times. The chain employs TRBV12-3 or TRBV12-4 and TRBJ2-7; 12 bases are shared with TRBD2. J was trimmed by 3 bases and V by 6 bases; bases with no gene match: 0. This CDR3 comprises 13 residues. The CDR3 is CASRGLAGYEQYF. The CDR3 bases are TGTGCCAGCAGGGGACTAGCGGGCTACGAGCAGTACTTC.

This clonotype was seen many times. The chain joins TRBV28 to TRBJ1-1; D call uncertain. The CDR3 has 14 amino acids. The germline V gene encodes CDR1 MDHEN and CDR2 SYDVKM. Trimming cost V 5 bases and J 3 bases, with 13 bases left between them. Here the CDR3 reads CASSLSTLHTEAFF. The CDR3 DNA reads as TGTGCCAGCAGTCTGTCGACACTTCACACTGAAGCTTTCTTT.

About this clonotype: A read error is possible here, since a much larger clone lies one base away. The chain employs TRBV28 and TRBJ1-1; D call uncertain. The CDR3 totals 15 residues. Per germline, CDR1 MDHEN and CDR2 SYDVKM. The germline V and J ends were trimmed by 3 bases and 3 bases, with 14 bases remaining between them. CDR3 sequence: CASSFQGTMDTEAFF. In DNA, the CDR3 is TGTGCCAGCAGTTTCCAAGGCACCATGGACACTGAAGCTTTCTTT.

The chain carries TRBV9 and TRBJ1-4, with a weak D call TRBD1 (5 bases). The CDR3 length is 14 residues. V was trimmed by 0 bases and J by 7 bases, leaving 10 bases between them. The germline V gene has CDR1 SGDLS and CDR2 YYNGEE. In nucleotides, the CDR3 is TGTGCCAGCAGCGTAGGGGACCTTGGTGAAAAACTGTTTTTT. Translation: CASSVGDLGEKLFF.

There are many counts of this clonotype. The J gene is TRBJ2-5, the V gene TRBV2; TRBD2 aligns across 7 bases. Germline V gene data show CDR1 as SNHLY and CDR2 as FYNNEI. Unmatched junction bases numbered 7, after V lost 2 bases and J lost 4 bases. There are 15 residues in the CDR3. The CDR3 here is CASSEPPGRGETQYF. The CDR3 nucleotides are TGTGCCAGCAGTGAACCTCCGGGGAGGGGAGAGACCCAGTACTTC.

This clonotype was observed a handful of times. The genes are TRBV18 and TRBJ2-4; D not certain. V dropped 6 bases and J dropped 2 bases, with 11 bases sitting between them. Germline V gives CDR1 KGHSH, CDR2 LQKENI. The CDR3 has 14 amino acids. CDR3 sequence: CASSVQITKNIQYF. As DNA, the CDR3 is TGTGCCAGCTCGGTACAGATAACCAAAAACATTCAGTACTTC.

There are a few counts of this clonotype. The chain carries TRBV7-9 and TRBJ2-5; 7 bases are shared with TRBD1. This CDR3 is built from 15 residues. Germline loops: CDR1 SEHNR, CDR2 FQNEAQ (reference sequence). V was pared by 2 bases and J by 1 base, with 4 bases of the junction left unmatched. CDR3 sequence (DNA): TGTGCCAGCAGCTTACAGACAGGGCCCCAAGAGACCCAGTACTTC. Translated: CASSLQTGPQETQYF. The whole variable domain, filled in from reference TRBV7-9 and TRBJ2-5, reads DTGVSQNPRHKITKRGQNVTFRCDPISEHNRLYWYRQTLGQGPEFLTYFQNEAQLEKSRLLSDRFSAERPKGSFSTLEIQRTEQGDSAMYLCASSLQTGPQETQYFGPGTRLLVL.

There are many counts of this clonotype. The junction and the germline gene differ at one end; a read error may be behind it. The chain carries TRBV12-3 or TRBV12-4 and TRBJ1-6; unclear D gene. This CDR3 has 12 residues. The DNA for the CDR3 is TGTGCCAGCAGTCTAGCCAATTCACCCCTCCACTTT. It encodes CASSLANSPLHF.

The table lists this clonotype with a count of one. V usage is TRBV27 and J usage is TRBJ2-7; TRBD2 matches at 8 bases. J lost 4 bases, V lost 3 bases, and 8 bases had no gene match. The CDR3 totals 15 residues. CDR1 and CDR2 (germline): MNHEY, SMNVEV (reference sequence). Here the CDR3 DNA reads TGTGCCAGCAGTTTCTCCGGGACTAGTGGATACGAGCAGTACTTC. It is translated as CASSFSGTSGYEQYF.

V is TRBV10-3 and J is TRBJ1-2, with TRBD1 as a possible D gene (6 bases). Germline-derived CDR1 and CDR2 are ENHRY and SYGVKD. The CDR3 totals 13 residues. V lost 7 bases and J 4 bases, leaving 13 bases between the germline ends. The chain's CDR3 is CAITLDSRYGYTF. DNA for the CDR3: TGTGCCATCACCCTGGACAGTCGCTATGGCTACACCTTC.

This clonotype was detected ten times or more. V is TRBV10-3 and J is TRBJ1-5; D gene unclear. CDR3 size: 16 residues. V gave up 3 bases and J gave up 3 bases, with 15 bases separating them. Germline V lookup: CDR1 ENHRY, CDR2 SYGVKD. This chain's CDR3 is CAISDPGRPDNQPQHF. Here the CDR3 DNA reads TGTGCCATCAGTGATCCCGGCAGGCCTGACAATCAGCCCCAGCATTTT.

This clonotype was counted only a few times. The gene calls are TRBV29-1 and TRBJ1-1; 7 bases match TRBD1. The V gene end was trimmed by 6 bases and the J gene end by 4 bases; junction bases not matched to a gene: 5. The CDR3 is made up of 12 amino acids. The germline gives CDR1 SQVTM, CDR2 ANQGSEA. The CDR3 nucleotides are TGCAGCGTGTTGACAGGGCCCACTGAAGCTTTCTTT. Translated: CSVLTGPTEAFF.

V usage is TRBV2 and J usage is TRBJ1-2, with D maybe TRBD1 (6 bases). V was pared by 5 bases and J by 6 bases, with 19 bases between. CDR3 size: 15 residues. The germline V gene has CDR1 SNHLY and CDR2 FYNNEI. The CDR3 DNA reads as TGTGCCAGCAGTACAAGTCCGGGGGCGGCGGATGGCTACACCTTC. Its protein product is CASSTSPGAADGYTF.

The genes are TRBV5-1 and TRBJ1-2, with unresolved D. The germline V gene encodes CDR1 SGHRS and CDR2 YFSETQ. The CDR3 spans 15 residues. V was cut by 0 bases and J by 1 base, with 10 bases left in between. The CDR3 region is CASSLEADNNYGYTF. CDR3 sequence (DNA): TGCGCCAGCAGCTTGGAAGCAGACAATAACTATGGCTACACCTTC.

This chain joins TRBV18 and TRBJ2-7; TRBD1 agrees at 8 bases. V dropped 0 bases and J dropped 5; count of bases not matched to a gene: 9. The germline V gene encodes CDR1 KGHSH and CDR2 LQKENI. The CDR3 consists of 16 residues. CDR3: CASSPPIGQGGHEQYF. The DNA of the CDR3 is TGTGCCAGCTCACCACCGATAGGACAGGGTGGCCACGAGCAGTACTTC.

This clonotype was counted ten times or more. The chain's CDR3 is CASRDRVLTGELFF. The CDR3 region has the DNA TGTGCCAGCAGGGACAGGGTACTTACCGGGGAGCTGTTTTTT. This sequence joins TRBV2 and TRBJ2-2; 8 bases match TRBD1. The V gene's germline CDR1 is SNHLY and CDR2 FYNNEI. This CDR3 contains 14 residues. V was pared by 6 bases and J by 5 bases, with 5 bases of the junction left unmatched. The whole variable domain, remainder taken from reference TRBV2 and TRBJ2-2, is EPEVTQTPSHQVTQMGQEVILRCVPISNHLYFYWYRQILGQKVEFLVSFYNNEISEKSEIFDDQFSVERPDGSNFTLKIRSTKLEDSAMYFCASRDRVLTGELFFGEGSRLTVL.

This clonotype was seen many times. The chain recombines TRBV27 with TRBJ2-5; D perhaps matches TRBD1 (6 bases). CDR3 length: 15 residues. V shed 1 base and J shed 4 bases, with 13 bases lying between them. Germline V gene lookup returns CDR1 MNHEY and CDR2 SMNVEV (reference sequence). The CDR3 here is CASSLLAGVIETQYF. The DNA of the CDR3 is TGTGCCAGCAGTTTATTGGCAGGGGTCATAGAGACCCAGTACTTC.

This clonotype has a count of ten or more. The J gene is TRBJ1-5, the V gene TRBV11-1, with a tentative D call TRBD1 (6 bases). This CDR3 is 13 amino acids long. The germline CDR1 and CDR2 sequences are SGHAT and FQDESV (reference sequence). The V and J ends lost 5 bases and 7 bases respectively, with 12 bases between them. The CDR3: CASSPEQGQPQHF. Written as DNA, the CDR3 is TGTGCCAGCAGCCCGGAACAGGGCCAGCCCCAGCATTTT.

The table lists this clonotype with many counts. V is TRBV3-1 and J is TRBJ2-1; D ambiguous. Trimming shortened V by 1 base and J by 0 bases, and 16 bases separated the two germline ends. Germline values: CDR1 LGHDT, CDR2 YNNKEL (reference sequence). The CDR3 extends over 18 amino acids. This CDR3 reads CASSQARAHLSSYNEQFF. The CDR3 DNA is TGTGCCAGCAGCCAAGCCCGGGCCCACTTAAGCTCCTACAATGAGCAGTTCTTC.

In its sample, this clonotype was seen many times. The chain links TRBV15 to TRBJ1-5; no firm D call. The CDR3 totals 15 residues. CDR1 is LNHNV and CDR2 is YYDKDF in the germline V gene (reference sequence). Trimming removed 1 base from V and 2 bases from J, with 9 bases in between. In nucleotides, the CDR3 is TGTGCCACCAGCAGAGGTGATGCTGGCAATCAGCCCCAGCATTTT. It yields the protein CATSRGDAGNQPQHF.

The table lists this clonotype with a few counts. This rearrangement joins TRBV5-1 to TRBJ2-1; no definite D call. Trimming pared 2 bases from V and 7 bases from J, leaving 10 bases between. Germline CDR1 is SGHRS and CDR2 is YFSETQ. CDR3 length: 13 residues. The CDR3 loop is CASSLLGLNEQFF. The CDR3, as DNA: TGCGCCAGCAGCTTACTGGGATTGAATGAGCAGTTCTTC.

V and J are TRBV12-3 or TRBV12-4 and TRBJ2-1; D may be TRBD1 or TRBD2 (6 bases each). Trimming took 8 bases from V and 5 from J, leaving 13 bases between them. The CDR3 is 13 amino acids. The CDR3 reads CASRSGAHNEQFF. The DNA of the CDR3 is TGTGCCAGCCGCTCGGGGGCCCACAATGAGCAGTTCTTC.

This clonotype was observed at least ten times. The V and J genes are TRBV6-2 or TRBV6-3 and TRBJ2-7, with 8 bases aligning to TRBD2. CDR1 and CDR2 (germline): MNHEY, SVGEGT. The trim removed 2 bases at V and 2 bases at J, leaving 14 bases unmatched. CDR3 length equals 18 residues. The CDR3 region is CASSYRSGSLYGAYEQYF. The CDR3 nucleotides are TGTGCCAGCAGTTACCGAAGCGGGAGTCTCTACGGGGCCTACGAGCAGTACTTC.

At least ten counts were recorded for this clonotype. The chain carries TRBV30 and TRBJ1-1; TRBD1 agrees at 8 bases. The CDR3 extends over 14 amino acids. Germline CDR1 is GTSNPN and CDR2 is SVGIG (reference sequence). With V trimmed by 2 bases and J by 4 bases, 6 bases remained unmatched. CDR3 DNA: TGTGCCTGGAGTCGCACAGGGGGGCTCACTGAAGCTTTCTTT. This translates into CAWSRTGGLTEAFF.

This clonotype was found many times. The chain recombines TRBV10-3 with TRBJ1-2; 8 nucleotides agree with TRBD1. Germline V CDR1 and CDR2: ENHRY, SYGVKD. The trim removed 3 bases at V and 8 bases at J, leaving 5 bases unmatched. This CDR3 is 13 amino acids long. The CDR3 sequence: CAISEAGGGGYTF. The CDR3 nucleotides read TGTGCCATCAGTGAAGCAGGGGGCGGAGGCTACACCTTC.

This clonotype occurred many times. The rearrangement links TRBV6-2 or TRBV6-3 to TRBJ1-1; no definite D call. The ends were cut back, 4 bases at V and 0 bases at J, with 21 bases in the middle. The CDR3 extends over 18 amino acids. Germline V CDR1 and CDR2: MNHEY, SVGEGT. CDR3 coding DNA: TGTGCCAGCAGTTCTCACGGACTGAACTATGGACTGAACACTGAAGCTTTCTTT. Translation gives CASSSHGLNYGLNTEAFF.